This T cell receptor beta chain was profiled in a study of cytomegalovirus exposure and HLA in healthy donors (dated by TCRdb to the late 2010s). Context from the whole study: An earlier analysis of around 600 of the donors reported 250 to 300 Gb of sequence data and around 110 million unique TCR beta sequences from 150 million to 200 million T cells. To decide whether each TCR beta V gene segment behaved as functional or pseudogenic, an earlier analysis of 587 of the donors relied on high-throughput TCR beta sequencing. Donor age, sex, ethnicity and CMV serostatus were collected together with the repertoire data. The later analysis used no new phenotypic data to find candidate immune exposures, relying instead on TCR beta sequences and their occurrence across donors. A later genetic analysis took genome-wide SNP genotypes for 398 of the 666 donors and used that subset as a discovery cohort. The study aimed to test whether cataloging public T cell receptors could reveal signatures of past pathogen exposure. HLA typing covered class I and class II loci at four-digit resolution. A separate validation cohort of 100 to 150 different subjects was used in addition to the roughly 720-subject first cohort. A later analysis re-analyzed previously published TCR beta repertoires from 550 to 700 donors and added high-resolution HLA genotyping to study TCR occurrence patterns. The T cell repertoires of under 750 subjects were profiled by immunosequencing and related to cytomegalovirus serostatus. The genetic ancestry cluster associated with self-reported Caucasian donors included 81% of the 398 genotyped donors. The study combined high-throughput TCR immunosequencing, statistical association of individual TCRs with disease status, and machine learning to predict cytomegalovirus infection status. About 310 gigabases of sequencing data and approximately 80 million unique TCR sequences were included in an early release covering around 650 HLA-typed donors. The number of typed donors differed by locus: roughly 629-640 for A, B, C, DRB1 and DQB1; 500 to 550 for DQA1; 606 for DPA1; and roughly 470 for DPB1. All discovery cohort repertoires had been generated on a single sequencing platform. Roughly 5 DR-DQ haplotypes were handled as single units for association and clustering because linkage in the cohort was strong. On average, around 200,000 unique TCR beta nucleotide sequences were sequenced per donor among some 420 genotyped donors of the cohort, with 15% to 20% of those sequences being non-productive.

The cohort comprised some 680 healthy bone marrow donors. At the time of sampling, every cohort member was nominally healthy, though immune exposures that went unrecorded were likely present. The donor was CMV seronegative and was included in the group of about 400 seronegative cohort members. Each donor provided a peripheral blood sample, and peripheral blood mononuclear cells were used for TCR beta sequencing. Genomic DNA was extracted from the blood cell samples with the Qiagen DNeasy Blood Extraction Kit. V has 1 base trimmed and J has 2 bases trimmed; junction bases matching no gene number 4. Per the germline V gene, SGHRS is the CDR1 and YFSETQ is the CDR2. Its CDR3 holds 16 amino acids, cysteine through phenylalanine. This entry keeps only the CDR3 DNA: 48 bases, framed from base 1. What the study reported, not specific to this receptor: Over 15 rarely observed V segments, including chromosome 9 orphons, were excluded from the earlier analysis of just under 600 of the donors because counts were too low. According to a later analysis, parvovirus B19, influenza, CMV and Epstein-Barr virus appeared linked to several top co-occurrence clusters. The classifier was reported to diagnose cytomegalovirus status with high specificity and sensitivity in both the original and validation cohorts. In vitro tests confirmed that three of the cytomegalovirus-associated TCR beta chains recognize cytomegalovirus antigens. Presence/absence analyses assumed roughly uniform sequencing depth across donors, an assumption that may not hold. A later genetic analysis associated a missense DCLRE1C variant with V-gene and J-gene trimming of TCR beta chains, and an independent cohort replicated the association. A later analysis found that most CMV-associated TCR beta chains appeared HLA-restricted, with HLA associations seemingly driven largely by CMV exposure. The study listed 150 to 200 TCR beta chains as associated with cytomegalovirus. A cluster of highly shared sequence variants was judged likely to represent a technical artifact of the sequencing pipeline. Specific HLA alleles were associated with 16,951 TCR beta sequences at a false discovery rate of 0.05 in a later analysis. In a later genetic analysis, fewer N-insertions in productive TCRs were reported among donors in an Asian-associated ancestry cluster than the roughly 700-donor mean. Compared with equally common non-associated chains, HLA-associated TCR beta chains in a later analysis were more clonally expanded and had lower generation probabilities. A further reported finding was that TCR beta sequences accurately predicted the HLA-A and HLA-B alleles for most subjects in the first cohort. Correlated functional status among segregating V segments might reflect linkage disequilibrium, but an unknown experimental factor could not be ruled out. The cohort was sequenced for TCR beta chains only, and without alpha or paired-chain data the features that could be detected were limited. Because some donors lacked HLA typing at each locus, the association tests relied only on the typed subset. Assigning TCR associations to individual alleles was difficult when HLA alleles, especially DR and DQ, strongly co-occurred. It was suggested by the authors that the approach could potentially be generalized to other disease states and immunological phenotypes. In an earlier analysis of a few hundred of the donors, most TCR beta V segments were observed in productive rearrangements about 87% or about 30% of the time, broadly matching IMGT annotations. CMV serostatus was the only immune exposure information available for the cohort. Some IMGT-functional V segments, including TRBV6-2 and TRBV6-3, could not be told apart with the 87-base-pair reads, so those segments were excluded. Most TCR sequences were observed very rarely across donors, whereas some public TCRs were present in many individuals. In a later analysis, the rate of TCR association differed among HLA loci, with DRB1 alleles having the most associated TCRs and HLA-C alleles having the fewest.

Receptors were amplified or captured by the immunoSEQ multiplex PCR assay. For the multiplex PCR, a mixture combining 60 forward primers for TCR Vbeta segments and 13 reverse primers for TCR Jbeta segments was used. A multiplex PCR assay on genomic DNA amplified the CDR3 region of rearranged TCR beta genes. The Illumina HiSeq System was used to sequence the amplified TCR beta libraries as 87-base-pair reads. The authors' analysis ran thus. A later analysis tallied 75 million to 85 million unique TCR beta chains across the 660 or so repertoires, and 10 million to 11 million of those chains were shared by two or more donors. Raw reads were error-corrected and collapsed into unique sequences with a nearest-neighbor algorithm that merged closely related sequences to remove PCR and sequencing errors. CDR3 sequences were aligned to IMGT reference sequences to assign V, D and J gene segments. For a sequence to be retained, a match of at least six nucleotides was required to both a V gene segment and a J gene segment. Rearrangements were classified as productive when the CDR3 lacked stop codons and remained in frame with V and J, and all other rearrangements were classified as non-productive. Following IMGT convention, CDR3 was defined as the stretch from the second conserved V-encoded cysteine up to the conserved J-encoded phenylalanine. The earlier analysis of 500 to 750 of the donors excluded any sequence lacking an unambiguous match to a single V gene segment. In an earlier analysis of approximately 550 of the donors, V segments were called functional above 56.7% productive rearrangements and were called segregating when the between-donor standard deviation exceeded 5%. A statistical classification framework was developed to diagnose cytomegalovirus status using the catalog of TCR beta chain sequences. In a later analysis, V and J genes were assigned by comparing TCR nucleotide sequences against IMGT/GENE-DB human TR gene sequences. The TCRdist pipeline was used in a later analysis to assign CDR3 sequences and most-parsimonious VDJ recombination scenarios. In a later analysis, every TCR beta chain was defined by the combination of its CDR3 amino acid sequence and its V-gene family, and reads without a unique V-gene family were dropped. A later analysis removed several hundred highly shared, low-generation-probability nucleotide sequences to deal with suspected cross-contamination and a sequencing artifact. A later analysis calculated a clonal expansion index for each public chain from normalized within-repertoire ranks of inferred template counts. Generation probabilities in a later analysis came from a VDJ recombination model fitted to out-of-frame rearrangements, and those results were checked against IGoR. A later analysis scored TCR-TCR, TCR-HLA and TCR-CMV co-occurrence with hypergeometric tests, applying a repertoire-size bias correction to TCR pairs. To estimate false discovery rates, a later analysis permuted the HLA or CMV assignments 20 times. A later analysis grouped co-occurring TCRs with DBSCAN, adding TCRdist sequence similarity when clustering within HLA-allele-positive subsets. Repertoires with fewer than 30,000 or more than 120,000 public chains, plus five repertoires with anomalous nucleotide sharing, were excluded from co-occurrence clustering. TCRdb obtained this table from immuneACCESS and retained in-frame rearrangements with V and J assigned. These tables miss some clones; where compared with another copy, unresolved V genes account for less than half of the shortfall, and the remainder is unexplained. Clone size and the V and J calls come from that table; the DNA yielded D and trimming. The table for this sample lists 190,000 or so clones; 82% of them were counted only once. The ten largest clones add up to 0.08% to 0.1% of the sample.

Regarding this clone: The specificity of this receptor is unknown. Per-base qualities were not stored, and no clone one base away is much larger.

The sequence was collected from a boy aged 2 to 10 in good health and CMV-seronegative. The sequence is built from TRBV5-1 and TRBJ2-2, and 8 junction bases match TRBD2. Material: PBMCs. The DNA reads TGCGCCAGCAGCTTGACCGGGGGGGTCAACACCGGGGAGCTGTTTTTT. Its amino acids are CASSLTGGVNTGELFF.